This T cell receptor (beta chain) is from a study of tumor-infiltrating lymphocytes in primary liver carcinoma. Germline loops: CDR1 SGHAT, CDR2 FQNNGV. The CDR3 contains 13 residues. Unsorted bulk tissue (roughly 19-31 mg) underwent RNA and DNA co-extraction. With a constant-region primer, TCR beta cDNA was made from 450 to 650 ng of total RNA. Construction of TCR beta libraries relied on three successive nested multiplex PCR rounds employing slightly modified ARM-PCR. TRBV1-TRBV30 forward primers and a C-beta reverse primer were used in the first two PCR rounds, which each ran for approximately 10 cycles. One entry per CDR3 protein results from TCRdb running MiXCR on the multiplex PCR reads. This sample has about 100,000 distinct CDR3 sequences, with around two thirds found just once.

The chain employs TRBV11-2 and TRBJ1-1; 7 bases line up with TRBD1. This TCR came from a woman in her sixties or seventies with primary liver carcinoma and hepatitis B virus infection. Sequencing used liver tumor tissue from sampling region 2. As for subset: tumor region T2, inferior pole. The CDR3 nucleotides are TGTACAAGCGGCACACAGGGGAATACTGAAGCTTTCTTT. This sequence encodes CTSGTQGNTEAFF.